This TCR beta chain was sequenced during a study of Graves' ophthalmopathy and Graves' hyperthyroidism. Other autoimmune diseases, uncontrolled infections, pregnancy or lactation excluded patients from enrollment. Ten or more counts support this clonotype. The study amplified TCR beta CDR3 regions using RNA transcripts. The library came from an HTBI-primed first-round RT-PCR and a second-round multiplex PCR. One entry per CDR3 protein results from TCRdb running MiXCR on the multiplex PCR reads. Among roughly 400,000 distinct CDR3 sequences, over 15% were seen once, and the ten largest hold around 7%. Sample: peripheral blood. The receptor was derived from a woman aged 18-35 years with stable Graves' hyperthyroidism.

The CDR3 DNA reads as TGTGCCAGCAGAGCTGGGGGCGAGCAGTACTTC. Residues: CASRAGGEQYF. The V call is TRBV11-3, the J call TRBJ2-7; D is tentatively TRBD1 or TRBD2 (5 bases each). In germline, CDR1 is SGHNT, CDR2 YENEEA. The CDR3 length is 11 residues. The ends were cut back, 6 bases at V and 6 bases at J, with 9 bases in the middle.